What follows are 23 T cell receptor beta chains derived from one specimen sequenced in a study of T cell responses to AZD1222 COVID-19 vaccine. Produced via immunoSEQ multiplex PCR; TCRdb's table is partial and in-frame only. The sample comprises some 120,000 clones, approximately 94% of which are singletons, and roughly 6.6% rests with the top ten. The starting material was peripheral blood, obtained on day 0 of AZD1222 vaccination. These receptors were obtained from an adult in good health.

The chain links TRBV6-8 to TRBJ2-1, with a weak D call TRBD2 (6 bases). This CDR3 has 16 residues. Germline CDR1 MNHGY, CDR2 SAAAGT. Trimming left V 7 bases short and J 6 bases short, with 22 bases between. The CDR3 bases are TGTGCCAGCATCCGAAGGCGGAGGAGGGTTGTCAATGAGCAGTTCTTC. It encodes CASIRRRRRVVNEQFF.

In its sample, this clone was seen once. The rearrangement links TRBV18 to TRBJ1-1, with D unclear. Germline CDR1 reads KGHSH; CDR2 reads LQKENI. The CDR3 length is 13 residues. Trimming cost V 6 bases and J 4 bases, with 12 bases left between them. In DNA form, the CDR3 reads TGTGCCAGCTCGCCCCCAGCGGGCACTGAAGCTTTCTTT. It codes for CASSPPAGTEAFF.

J is TRBJ2-2 and V is TRBV9; TRBD2 might be the D (6 bases). CDR3 length: 14 amino acids. Between the trimmed V and J ends, which lost 6 bases and 5 bases, there was a span of 14 bases. Germline CDR1 and CDR2: SGDLS and YYNGEE. The chain's CDR3 is CASTAVEGTGELFF. The CDR3 DNA sequence: TGTGCCAGCACCGCCGTGGAGGGGACCGGGGAGCTGTTTTTT.

The gene calls are TRBV30 and TRBJ2-5, with 9 bases lining up with TRBD2. Germline values: CDR1 GTSNPN, CDR2 SVGIG (reference sequence). V shed 2 bases, J shed 2 bases, and the junction held 6 bases outside the gene matches. CDR3 size: 15 residues. In DNA form, the CDR3 reads TGTGCCTGGAGTTCTAAGCGGGAGGAACAAGAGACCCAGTACTTC. Translation gives CAWSSKREEQETQYF. The full variable domain, in which reference TRBV30 and TRBJ2-5 provide the parts outside the CDR3, is SQTIHQWPATLVQPVGSPLSLECTVEGTSNPNLYWYRQAAGRGLQLLFYSVGIGQISSEVPQNLSASRPQDRQFILSSKKLLLSDSGFYLCAWSSKREEQETQYFGPGTRLLVL.

V is TRBV11-2 and J is TRBJ1-2; D unclear. This CDR3 is built from 13 residues. The V end lost 5 bases, the J end lost 8 bases, and 15 bases lay between the germline ends. Per the germline V gene, CDR1 is SGHAT and CDR2 is FQNNGV. CDR3 in DNA: TGTGCCAGCAGCCTCGGCCGGGCGGCGGGCTACACCTTC. As protein: CASSLGRAAGYTF.

This chain joins TRBV6-2 or TRBV6-3 and TRBJ2-7; no clear D. The CDR3 has 12 amino acids. Trimming took off 6 bases at V and 4 bases at J, with 10 bases between the two ends. Germline V gene lookup returns CDR1 MNHEY and CDR2 SVGEGT. The CDR3 DNA is TGTGCCAGCAGCCAGGATACTTACGAGCAGTACTTC. It yields the protein CASSQDTYEQYF.

The V and J genes are TRBV30 and TRBJ2-7; 15 positions match TRBD2. The CDR3 has 18 residues. Germline CDR1 GTSNPN, CDR2 SVGIG (reference sequence). The trim removed 3 bases at V and 0 bases at J, leaving 9 bases unmatched. The CDR3 DNA reads as TGTGCCTGGAGCCTACCGGGACTAGCGGGAGGCCGCTCCTACGAGCAGTACTTC. It translates to CAWSLPGLAGGRSYEQYF.

The chain employs TRBV6-1 and TRBJ2-3, with D perhaps TRBD2 (5 bases). The CDR3 length is 15 residues. The V gene's germline CDR1 is MNHNS and CDR2 SASEGT. V lost 1 base, J lost 4 bases, and 12 bases lay in between. CDR3 nucleotide sequence: TGTGCCAGCAGTGAAGGAGCCACCGGGGCAGATACGCAGTATTTT. Protein: CASSEGATGADTQYF.

V and J are TRBV2 and TRBJ1-6; no firm D call. Per germline, CDR1 SNHLY and CDR2 FYNNEI. This CDR3 comprises 15 residues. Trimming removed 6 bases from V and 0 bases from J, with 9 bases in between. The CDR3 spells CASRGESSYNSPLHF. The CDR3 DNA reads as TGTGCCAGCAGAGGAGAGAGCTCCTATAATTCACCCCTCCACTTT.

This clone was observed a single time. The V gene is TRBV7-7, the J gene TRBJ2-2, with unresolved D. CDR3 length equals 14 residues. Germline V gene data show CDR1 as SSHAT and CDR2 as FNYEAQ (reference sequence). Trimming took off 2 bases at V and 6 bases at J, with 10 bases between the two ends. This CDR3 is CASSLSNGAGELFF. In DNA form, the CDR3 reads TGTGCCAGCAGCTTATCCAACGGCGCCGGGGAGCTGTTTTTT.

The chain uses TRBV18 and TRBJ1-1; the D gene is possibly TRBD1 (5 bases). With 6 bases removed from V and 3 bases from J, the gap between germline ends came to 11 bases. Germline CDR1 and CDR2: KGHSH and LQKENI. The CDR3 has 13 amino acids. The CDR3 nucleotides read TGTGCCAGCTCGGGACTTCAAGACACTGAAGCTTTCTTT. Protein sequence: CASSGLQDTEAFF.

The chain links TRBV7-3 to TRBJ2-3, with TRBD1 identical over 7 bases. With 3 bases clipped from V and 3 bases from J, the junction kept 3 bases outside the gene matches. There are 14 residues in the CDR3. Germline V gives CDR1 SGHTA, CDR2 FQGTGA. The CDR3 here is CASSFGQATDTQYF. In nucleotides, the CDR3 is TGTGCCAGCAGCTTCGGACAGGCTACAGATACGCAGTATTTT.

In this sample, this clone turned up a few times. This sequence joins TRBV7-5 and TRBJ1-2; no check of the table's D call, TRBD1, against the DNA was made. TRBV7-5 is reported as a pseudogene. The CDR3 length is 18 residues. The CDR3 DNA is TGTGTCAGAGGAAGCGACCCGTGTGGGGACAGGGACCTCTATGGCTACACCTTC. Translation: CVRGSDPCGDRDLYGYTF.

To note about this clone: At one end the junction does not follow the germline gene, possibly because of a read error. The chain couples TRBV15 to TRBJ1-2; D is unresolved. Looked up from germline, CDR1 is LNHNV and CDR2 is YYDKDF (reference sequence). The CDR3 totals 16 residues. The CDR3 bases are TGTGCCACCAGCACCCGGGCCTCCCTTCTTAACCATGGCTACACCTTC. Its protein is CATSTRASLLNHGYTF. Filled out from reference TRBV15 and TRBJ1-2, the complete variable domain reads DAMVIQNPRYQVTQFGKPVTLSCSQTLNHNVMYWYQQKSSQAPKLLFHYYDKDFNNEADTPDNFQSRRPNTSFCFLDIRSPGLGDTAMYLCATSTRASLLNHGYTFGSGTRLTVV.

The chain joins TRBV19 to TRBJ2-6; tentatively, D is TRBD2 (6 bases). Germline V lookup: CDR1 LNHDA, CDR2 SQIVND (reference sequence). The CDR3 is 17 residues long. The CDR3 loop is CASTPGGILSGANVLTF. CDR3 nucleotide sequence: TGTGCTTCCACCCCCGGCGGGATCCTCTCTGGGGCCAACGTCCTGACTTTC.

The V gene is TRBV18, the J gene TRBJ2-3; tentative D call: TRBD1 (6 bases). CDR3 size: 12 residues. Germline V gene lookup returns CDR1 KGHSH and CDR2 LQKENI. V lost 5 bases and J 6 bases, leaving 9 bases between the germline ends. The CDR3 is CASSNQGDTQYF. For the CDR3, the DNA is TGTGCCAGCTCAAACCAGGGGGATACGCAGTATTTT.

The J gene is TRBJ1-1, the V gene TRBV27, with D possibly being TRBD1 (6 bases). Trimming removed 2 bases from V and 6 bases from J, with 16 bases in between. This CDR3 is built from 15 residues. Germline-derived CDR1 and CDR2 are MNHEY and SMNVEV (reference sequence). The CDR3 bases are TGTGCCAGCAGTTTAGGGGGGCGGATGGGTCCTGAAGCTTTCTTT. It codes for CASSLGGRMGPEAFF.

This clone appeared once. J is TRBJ2-6 and V is TRBV10-2; D call uncertain. Germline V gives CDR1 WSHSY, CDR2 SAAADI. This CDR3 has 14 amino acids. V lost 4 bases, J lost 0 bases, and 4 bases lay in between. The CDR3: CASSAASGANVLTF. The CDR3 DNA reads TGCGCCAGCAGTGCCGCCTCTGGGGCCAACGTCCTGACTTTC.

The sample holds one count of this clone. This chain uses TRBV7-3 with TRBJ2-5, with D perhaps matching TRBD1 (5 bases). CDR3 length: 14 amino acids. V was trimmed by 5 bases and J by 4 bases, leaving 14 bases between them. Germline CDR1 reads SGHTA; CDR2 reads FQGTGA. The CDR3 here is CASSPGRGGETQYF. CDR3 coding DNA: TGTGCCAGCAGCCCCGGTAGGGGCGGAGAGACCCAGTACTTC.

J is TRBJ2-1 and V is TRBV28; D is uncertain. V was pared by 5 bases and J by 7 bases, with 18 bases between. This CDR3 is built from 15 residues. Germline assignment: CDR1 MDHEN and CDR2 SYDVKM. CDR3 region: CASSPGSGFLNEQFF. In DNA, the CDR3 is TGTGCCAGCAGTCCCGGTTCGGGTTTCTTGAATGAGCAGTTCTTC.

The chain recombines TRBV7-6 with TRBJ1-5; TRBD1 aligns across 7 bases. The CDR3 extends over 16 amino acids. V gave up 5 bases and J gave up 0 bases; unmatched junction bases: 7. Per the germline V gene, CDR1 is SGHVS and CDR2 is FNYEAQ. The chain's CDR3 is CASSLQGGISNQPQHF. CDR3 coding DNA: TGTGCCAGCAGCCTCCAAGGGGGCATTAGCAATCAGCCCCAGCATTTT. Filled out from reference TRBV7-6 and TRBJ1-5, the complete variable domain reads GAGVSQSPRYKVTKRGQDVALRCDPISGHVSLYWYRQALGQGPEFLTYFNYEAQQDKSGLPNDRFSAERPEGSISTLTIQRTEQRDSAMYRCASSLQGGISNQPQHFGDGTRLSIL.

This clone occurred once. The V and J genes are TRBV7-9 and TRBJ2-7, with D perhaps TRBD1 or TRBD2 (5 bases each). This CDR3 spans 13 amino acids. V lost 7 bases and J 2 bases, leaving 12 bases between the germline ends. The germline gives CDR1 SEHNR, CDR2 FQNEAQ (reference sequence). Here the CDR3 reads CASTPWDPYEQYF. The CDR3 coding sequence is TGTGCCAGCACGCCTTGGGACCCCTACGAGCAGTACTTC.

This clone has only one observation. The chain recombines TRBV5-1 with TRBJ2-1, with TRBD1 as a possible D gene (6 bases). Trimming removed 5 bases at V and 9 bases at J, with 24 bases between. Germline CDR1 reads SGHRS; CDR2 reads YFSETQ. The CDR3 length is 16 residues. The CDR3, as DNA: TGCGCCAGCAGTATTATAACAGGGTTGGGGCCAGGTGAGCAGTTCTTC. This translates into CASSIITGLGPGEQFF.